These 30 T cell receptor beta chains share one sample of origin, sequenced in a study of T cell responses to AZD1222 COVID-19 vaccine. Sequencing used immunoSEQ multiplex PCR; TCRdb keeps in-frame clones, though not all of them. In the table there are 120,000 or so clones, 88% of which are singletons. Sequencing was performed on peripheral blood, taken on day 0 of MenACWY control vaccination. These receptor sequences come from an adult in good health.

This chain connects TRBV5-1 to TRBJ2-1; 8 positions match TRBD2. The V and J ends lost 2 bases and 6 bases, in that order; junction bases with no gene match: 7. The length of the CDR3 is 15 residues. CDR1 is SGHRS and CDR2 is YFSETQ in the germline V gene. CDR3: CASSLLAELSNEQFF. The CDR3 DNA follows: TGCGCCAGCAGCTTACTAGCGGAGTTGAGCAATGAGCAGTTCTTC. The full variable domain, in which reference TRBV5-1 and TRBJ2-1 provide the parts outside the CDR3, is KAGVTQTPRYLIKTRGQQVTLSCSPISGHRSVSWYQQTPGQGLQFLFEYFSETQRNKGNFPGRFSGRQFSNSRSEMNVSTLELGDSALYLCASSLLAELSNEQFFGPGTRLTVL.

This clone was observed a handful of times. The chain is built from TRBV6-5 and TRBJ2-5; D call uncertain. Per germline, CDR1 MNHEY and CDR2 SVGAGI. The CDR3 has 12 residues. Trimming removed 10 bases from V and 8 bases from J, with 17 bases in between. The CDR3 nucleotides read TGTGCCACCCCCACGCCGGGTGGAACCCAGTACTTC. It codes for CATPTPGGTQYF.

The V gene is TRBV6-5, the J gene TRBJ2-6; D unresolved. V was pared by 8 bases and J by 2 bases, with 7 bases between. The CDR3 totals 13 residues. Germline V gives CDR1 MNHEY, CDR2 SVGAGI. Here the CDR3 reads CASHGAGANVLTF. Written as DNA, the CDR3 is TGTGCCAGCCATGGGGCTGGGGCCAACGTCCTGACTTTC.

The V gene is TRBV29-1, the J gene TRBJ2-3; 8 positions agree with TRBD2. With 5 bases clipped from V and 5 bases from J, the junction kept 6 bases outside the gene matches. Germline lookup yields CDR1 SQVTM and CDR2 ANQGSEA. The CDR3 extends over 13 amino acids. CDR3 bases: TGCAGCGTTCGGGTAGCGGGAAGAGATACGCAGTATTTT. Translation: CSVRVAGRDTQYF.

This clone was counted only a few times. The rearrangement links TRBV4-1 to TRBJ1-2, with unresolved D. The CDR3 loop spans 13 amino acids. Germline CDR1 is MGHRA and CDR2 is YSYEKL. V was shortened by 0 bases and J by 8 bases, with 10 bases between the two germline ends. The CDR3, as DNA: TGCGCCAGCAGCCAAGAAGCCTCGACCGGCTACACCTTC. The encoded protein is CASSQEASTGYTF.

The chain has TRBV7-9 and TRBJ2-6; a weak D match, TRBD1 (5 bases). Trimming stripped 1 base from V and 9 bases from J, with 16 bases between. The CDR3 spans 16 residues. Germline CDR1 and CDR2: SEHNR and FQNEAQ (reference sequence). The CDR3, as DNA: TGTGCCAGCAGCTTAGTCTCTTCAGGGCCCAACAACGTCCTGACTTTC. Residues: CASSLVSSGPNNVLTF.

The J gene is TRBJ2-7, the V gene TRBV28, with D unresolved. The CDR3 extends over 15 amino acids. V was cut by 5 bases and J by 2 bases, with 16 bases left in between. CDR1 MDHEN and CDR2 SYDVKM come from the germline V gene. The CDR3 sequence: CASSPTLVIAYEQYF. The CDR3 DNA reads as TGTGCCAGCAGTCCTACCCTCGTAATAGCCTACGAGCAGTACTTC.

This rearrangement joins TRBV15 to TRBJ1-4; D gene uncertain. The CDR3 spans 14 residues. V lost 0 bases to trimming and J lost 8 bases, with 10 bases between them. The germline V gene encodes CDR1 LNHNV and CDR2 YYDKDF (reference sequence). Here the CDR3 DNA reads TGTGCCACCAGCAGAGAAAGAAAAGGCGAAAAACTGTTTTTT. Protein sequence: CATSRERKGEKLFF.

This clone was recorded a few times. The V call is TRBV19, the J call TRBJ2-7; maybe TRBD1 (5 bases). Germline assignment: CDR1 LNHDA and CDR2 SQIVND (reference sequence). V gave up 3 bases and J gave up 7 bases, with 10 bases separating them. This CDR3 has 12 amino acids. CDR3 sequence (DNA): TGTGCCAGTAGTATTGCTAGGGGTGAGCAGTACTTC. Its translation: CASSIARGEQYF.

V is TRBV21-1 and J is TRBJ1-1; TRBD1, as called in the table, went unchecked against the DNA. TRBV21-1 is tagged as a pseudogene. The CDR3 runs to 17 residues. CDR3 coding DNA: TGTGCCAGCAGCAAAGCGAACAGGGGTCGCGGTGCGGCTGAAGCTTTCTTT. It is translated as CASSKANRGRGAAEAFF.

The chain links TRBV5-1 to TRBJ2-5; 8 nucleotides align to TRBD2. Germline-derived CDR1 and CDR2 are SGHRS and YFSETQ. V was clipped by 1 base and J by 1 base; unmatched bases: 3. CDR3 length: 15 residues. The DNA for the CDR3 is TGCGCCAGCAGCTTGCCAGCGGGGGCCCAAGAGACCCAGTACTTC. Translated, it gives CASSLPAGAQETQYF.

V is TRBV4-1 and J is TRBJ1-2, with no clear D. Germline-derived CDR1 and CDR2 are MGHRA and YSYEKL. Between the trimmed V and J ends, which lost 0 bases and 7 bases, there was a span of 6 bases. The CDR3 sequence is 12 residues long. The CDR3 nucleotides are TGCGCCAGCAGCCAAGATAAAGGTGGCTACACCTTC. It codes for CASSQDKGGYTF.

The genes are TRBV28 and TRBJ2-1, with 9 bases aligning to TRBD2. Losses at the gene ends were 10 bases for V and 8 bases for J; bases not matched to a gene: 21. Germline-derived CDR1 and CDR2 are MDHEN and SYDVKM. The CDR3 spans 17 residues. This CDR3 reads CATGEVAGGPSGHEQFF. The CDR3 DNA sequence: TGTGCCACAGGGGAGGTGGCGGGAGGGCCCTCAGGGCATGAGCAGTTCTTC.

The CDR3: CASSLAKPSGNTGELFF. Written as DNA, the CDR3 is TGTGCCAGCAGCTTGGCCAAGCCTAGCGGGAACACCGGGGAGCTGTTTTTT. The genes are TRBV5-4 and TRBJ2-2; 7 nucleotides match TRBD2. J lost 1 base, V lost 0 bases, and 6 bases had no gene match. Germline values: CDR1 SGHNT, CDR2 YYREEE (reference sequence). The CDR3 is made up of 17 amino acids.

This chain uses TRBV6-1 with TRBJ2-7; the match to TRBD2 covers 7 bases. J was trimmed by 2 bases and V by 0 bases; bases with no gene match: 7. The CDR3 contains 16 residues. Germline CDR1 reads MNHNS; CDR2 reads SASEGT. The CDR3, as DNA: TGTGCCAGCAGTGAAGCGCTGGGGGGGAGGGCCTACGAGCAGTACTTC. The encoded protein is CASSEALGGRAYEQYF.

The chain joins TRBV28 to TRBJ2-3; possible D gene TRBD1, 6 bases. The CDR3 has 14 amino acids. The V gene's germline CDR1 is MDHEN and CDR2 SYDVKM. The V and J ends lost 3 bases and 2 bases respectively, with 9 bases between them. DNA for the CDR3: TGTGCCAGCAGTTTGACAGGACCCACAGATACGCAGTATTTT. Translated, it gives CASSLTGPTDTQYF.

The chain couples TRBV18 to TRBJ2-7; TRBD1 or TRBD2 may be the D gene (5 bases each). The CDR3 length is 12 residues. The germline V gene encodes CDR1 KGHSH and CDR2 LQKENI. Trimming stripped 6 bases from V and 3 bases from J, with 9 bases between. CDR3 sequence reads: CASSGAVYEQYF. The CDR3 nucleotides are TGTGCCAGCTCCGGGGCGGTCTACGAGCAGTACTTC.

The chain carries TRBV29-1 and TRBJ1-5; no definite D call. Looked up from germline, CDR1 is SQVTM and CDR2 is ANQGSEA. This CDR3 is 13 amino acids long. V shed 4 bases and J shed 10 bases, with 17 bases lying between them. The CDR3 DNA reads as TGCAGCGTTGTGCGTGGAGCCGGGGAACCCCAGCATTTT. Its protein product is CSVVRGAGEPQHF.

The CDR3 DNA is TGTGCCAGCAATTTCCGGGACAGGGTCTACGAGCAGTACTTC. As protein: CASNFRDRVYEQYF. This chain links TRBV28 with TRBJ2-7; 9 bases match TRBD1. Germline CDR1 reads MDHEN; CDR2 reads SYDVKM. V was clipped by 7 bases and J by 3 bases; unmatched bases: 7. The CDR3 is 14 residues long.

This clone appeared once. The chain employs TRBV10-1 and TRBJ2-3; possibly TRBD2 for D (5 bases). Trimming took 0 bases from V and 7 from J, leaving 17 bases between them. The CDR3 extends over 16 amino acids. Germline loops: CDR1 WNHNN, CDR2 SYGVQD (reference sequence). CDR3 residues: CASSESRAQSQNTQYF. DNA for the CDR3: TGCGCCAGCAGTGAGTCGAGGGCGCAGTCTCAAAATACGCAGTATTTT.

V is TRBV25-1 and J is TRBJ1-1; D not resolved. The CDR3 covers 15 residues. Germline-derived CDR1 and CDR2 are MGHDK and SYGVNS. V gave up 4 bases and J gave up 0 bases, with 12 bases separating them. The CDR3 bases are TGTGCCAGCAGTGTTACGGGTATAATGAACACTGAAGCTTTCTTT. Translated: CASSVTGIMNTEAFF.

The chain is built from TRBV27 and TRBJ1-1; 10 bases are shared with TRBD1. The CDR3 is made up of 13 amino acids. V was pared by 6 bases and J by 11 bases, with 9 bases of the junction left unmatched. CDR1 is MNHEY, CDR2 SMNVEV, per germline (reference sequence). The CDR3 DNA follows: TGTGCCAGCAGCCAGACAGGGGGCGTTATGGCTTTCTTT. Amino acid sequence: CASSQTGGVMAFF.

V usage is TRBV28 and J usage is TRBJ2-7, with TRBD1 as a possible D gene (6 bases). The CDR3 runs to 13 residues. Germline values: CDR1 MDHEN, CDR2 SYDVKM. The V gene lost 7 bases and the J gene lost 2 bases, with 12 bases spanning the gap. CDR3 DNA: TGTGCCAGCACCACCGGGACACCCTACGAGCAGTACTTC. It specifies CASTTGTPYEQYF. Filled out from reference TRBV28 and TRBJ2-7, the complete variable domain reads DVKVTQSSRYLVKRTGEKVFLECVQDMDHENMFWYRQDPGLGLRLIYFSYDVKMKEKGDIPEGYSVSREKKERFSLILESASTNQTSMYLCASTTGTPYEQYFGPGTRLTVT.

The V gene is TRBV11-2, the J gene TRBJ2-7, with no clear D. The CDR3 totals 15 residues. V was pared by 5 bases and J by 0 bases, with 14 bases between. Germline V gene sequence: CDR1 SGHAT, CDR2 FQNNGV. CDR3 loop: CASSRAAESSYEQYF. CDR3 DNA: TGTGCCAGCAGCCGGGCGGCGGAGAGCTCCTACGAGCAGTACTTC.

This chain links TRBV5-1 with TRBJ2-1; 9 positions agree with TRBD1. The CDR3 contains 15 residues. J was trimmed by 6 bases and V by 4 bases; bases with no gene match: 8. Germline V gene data show CDR1 as SGHRS and CDR2 as YFSETQ. CDR3 protein: CASSVRTGVGNEQFF. The CDR3 nucleotides are TGCGCCAGCAGCGTGCGGACAGGGGTGGGCAATGAGCAGTTCTTC.

This clone was seen a handful of times. V gene TRBV11-1 combines with J gene TRBJ2-1; a weak D match, TRBD1 (6 bases). Germline lookup yields CDR1 SGHAT and CDR2 FQDESV (reference sequence). CDR3 length: 15 residues. Trimming cost V 1 base and J 9 bases, with 16 bases left between them. This CDR3 reads CASSLVGGSLGEQFF. In DNA form, the CDR3 reads TGTGCCAGCAGCTTAGTTGGGGGCAGTCTTGGTGAGCAGTTCTTC.

The genes are TRBV7-3 and TRBJ2-7; D is possibly TRBD1 (6 bases). The CDR3 runs to 13 residues. From germline, CDR1 is SGHTA and CDR2 FQGTGA. V lost 5 bases, J lost 4 bases, and 12 bases lay in between. CDR3 nucleotides: TGTGCCAGCAGCAGGGACAAACAGTACGAGCAGTACTTC. Translating it yields CASSRDKQYEQYF.

The chain couples TRBV7-9 to TRBJ2-7; D ambiguous. Germline CDR1 reads SEHNR; CDR2 reads FQNEAQ (reference sequence). There are 14 residues in the CDR3. V gave up 4 bases and J gave up 4 bases, with 14 bases separating them. CDR3 nucleotides: TGTGCCAGCAGCTCGAGACTCTCAGCTTACGAGCAGTACTTC. Translating it yields CASSSRLSAYEQYF.

There are a few counts of this clone. The chain combines TRBV27 with TRBJ1-1, with TRBD1 as a possible D gene (5 bases). Per the germline V gene, CDR1 is MNHEY and CDR2 is SMNVEV (reference sequence). The V end lost 8 bases, the J end lost 0 bases, and 19 bases lay between the germline ends. CDR3 size: 16 residues. The CDR3 DNA follows: TGTGCCAGCTACCCCTTTGGAGGGGTAATGAACACTGAAGCTTTCTTT. Amino acid sequence: CASYPFGGVMNTEAFF.

The chain couples TRBV6-5 to TRBJ1-1; maybe TRBD1 (6 bases). The length of the CDR3 is 13 residues. Germline V lookup: CDR1 MNHEY, CDR2 SVGAGI. V was cut by 6 bases and J by 3 bases, with 11 bases left in between. The CDR3 nucleotides read TGTGCCAGCAGAGGACAGCCCTACACTGAAGCTTTCTTT. It specifies CASRGQPYTEAFF.